There are a few counts of the clone carrying this T cell receptor (beta chain). Alongside a J-beta primer mix, a sample-barcoded 5' primer served in a second PCR lasting roughly 7 to 11 cycles. In TCRdb, the 5' RACE reads were re-called with MiXCR into one record per CDR3 protein. The profile shows fewer than 2,000,000 distinct CDR3 sequences, about 39% of them singletons. The source of the sample is a study of blood T cells in healthy people across ages. Trimming took off 0 bases at V and 2 bases at J, with 12 bases between the two ends. The CDR3 sequence is 15 residues long. CDR1 is SGDLS, CDR2 YYNGEE, per germline.

The clonotype was recovered from a human donor in good health. The sample consisted of blood. This chain uses TRBV9 with TRBJ2-7; the D is unclear. Here the CDR3 DNA reads TGTGCCAGCAGCGTAGGTAGCACGGAAACCTACGAGCAGTACTTC. This gives the protein CASSVGSTETYEQYF.